This TCR beta chain was identified in a study of human CD8 memory T cell subsets. Germline loops: CDR1 GTSNPN, CDR2 SVGIG (reference sequence). The CDR3 loop spans 13 amino acids. Concerning this clonotype itself: Its matching antigen is unknown.

Overall study results and limits: In contrast to effector memory cells, stem-like memory and precursor exhausted T cells had similarly high diversity. The stem-like memory T cell repertoire shared very little with the precursor exhausted T cell repertoire.

TPEX cells, early memory CD8+ T cells with exhausted-like traits, were CCR7+ PD-1+ TIGIT+. TCR beta libraries were made by UMI-labeled 5' RACE. TCRdb reprocessed the 5' RACE reads, keeping one entry per CDR3 protein, no DNA. In all, the sample yields almost 9,000 distinct CDR3 sequences. Sequencing was done on a sample of CD8+ T cells from PBMCs. The J gene is TRBJ2-7, the V gene TRBV30; checking the TCRdb D call of TRBD1 is not possible without DNA. This receptor was obtained from a human donor in good health. CDR3 residues: CAWSLRTGYEQYF.